A selection of T cell receptor beta chains follows, all from one sample in a study of T-cell memory formation after mild COVID-19. TCRdb processed the 5' RACE reads anew with MiXCR; each CDR3 protein has one entry. The profile shows just under 550,000 distinct CDR3 sequences, about a fifth of them singletons. Sequenced sample: PBMCs or a T cell subset sorted from them (not recorded which). The receptor source for this set is an adult woman who had mild COVID-19 (a few samples of this study predate the infection). Cell type and time point are not known. CDR3s include the opening cysteine and the closing phenylalanine or tryptophan. A D gene is named only where the DNA matches it firmly. Expanded clones get a size class; other rows say once, few or many, or leave the size out.

CDR3 length,V gene,clone size,D gene,J gene,CDR3 protein,CDR3 DNA
17,TRBV11-2,few,.,TRBJ2-3,CASSPYQGAWGGDTQYF,TGTGCCAGCAGCCCCTACCAGGGGGCATGGGGGGGAGATACGCAGTATTTT
16,TRBV6-5,many,TRBD1,TRBJ1-5,CASSYSGTGGHQPQHF,TGTGCCAGCAGTTACTCCGGGACAGGGGGACACCAGCCCCAGCATTTT
17,TRBV6-5,many,TRBD2,TRBJ2-1,CASRGLAGGLSGNEQFF,TGTGCCAGCAGGGGGCTGGCGGGGGGCCTCAGTGGGAATGAGCAGTTCTTC
14,TRBV7-2,.,.,TRBJ2-2,CASSSGVPTGELFF,TGTGCCAGCAGCTCGGGAGTCCCAACCGGGGAGCTGTTTTTT
15,TRBV12-3/TRBV12-4,few,TRBD2,TRBJ2-7,CASSFTSGGAYEQYF,TGTGCCAGCAGTTTTACTAGCGGGGGAGCCTACGAGCAGTACTTC
15,TRBV5-1,.,TRBD2,TRBJ2-2,CASSFTSAESGELFF,TGCGCCAGCAGCTTCACTAGCGCCGAATCGGGGGAGCTGTTTTTT
14,TRBV6-2/TRBV6-3,.,.,TRBJ1-1,CASSYSGWTPEAFF,TGTGCCAGCAGTTACTCAGGTTGGACACCTGAAGCTTTCTTT
13,TRBV7-8,few,.,TRBJ1-4,CASTLGPNEKLFF,TGTGCCAGCACCTTGGGCCCGAATGAAAAACTGTTTTTT
13,TRBV29-1,few,.,TRBJ1-1,CSVTQDIGTEAFF,TGCAGCGTTACCCAGGACATCGGCACTGAAGCTTTCTTT
15,TRBV4-1,.,.,TRBJ1-6,CASSQEPTPNSPLHF,TGCGCCAGCAGCCAAGAACCGACCCCTAATTCACCCCTCCACTTT
15,TRBV27,.,.,TRBJ2-5,CASSLSEGAGETQYF,TGTGCCAGCAGTTTATCAGAGGGGGCGGGGGAGACCCAGTACTTC
15,TRBV5-1,.,TRBD1,TRBJ1-1,CASSLRQGDDTEAFF,TGCGCCAGCAGCTTAAGACAGGGGGATGACACTGAAGCTTTCTTT
15,TRBV7-8,few,.,TRBJ2-3,CASSLGQTLTDTQYF,TGTGCCAGCAGCTTAGGACAGACACTCACAGATACGCAGTATTTT
14,TRBV11-2,few,TRBD1,TRBJ2-3,CASSPRDRGDTQYF,TGTGCCAGCAGCCCTCGGGACAGGGGAGATACGCAGTATTTT
15,TRBV7-2,few,.,TRBJ2-5,CASSLRSLSQETQYF,TGTGCCAGCAGCTTGCGTAGTCTCTCTCAAGAGACCCAGTACTTC
15,TRBV2,.,.,TRBJ2-1,CASSEVGGSYNEQFF,TGTGCCAGCAGTGAAGTGGGAGGTTCCTACAATGAGCAGTTCTTC
16,TRBV20-1,.,TRBD2,TRBJ2-1,CSAPPRSGRGYNEQFF,TGCAGTGCTCCCCCGAGGAGCGGGAGGGGGTACAATGAGCAGTTCTTC
15,TRBV18,few,TRBD1,TRBJ2-7,CASSPPGTGAGEQYF,TGTGCCAGCTCACCACCGGGGACAGGGGCGGGGGAGCAGTACTTC
15,TRBV5-1,.,TRBD1,TRBJ1-6,CASSSGTGMDSPLHF,TGCGCCAGCAGCTCCGGGACAGGGATGGATTCACCCCTCCACTTT
14,TRBV3-1,.,.,TRBJ1-2,CASTLGGRTYGYTF,TGTGCCAGCACCCTCGGAGGACGGACCTATGGCTACACCTTC
14,TRBV6-5,.,.,TRBJ2-1,CASTWMEGDNEQFF,TGTGCCAGCACGTGGATGGAAGGGGATAATGAGCAGTTCTTC
14,TRBV7-2,.,.,TRBJ1-1,CASSLLAGSTEAFF,TGTGCCAGCAGCCTACTAGCCGGGAGCACTGAAGCTTTCTTT
15,TRBV3-1,.,TRBD1,TRBJ1-1,CASSQAGQVDTEAFF,TGTGCCAGCAGCCAGGCTGGACAGGTGGATACTGAAGCTTTCTTT
17,TRBV7-6,.,.,TRBJ2-7,CASSFGIRRGPFDEQYF,TGTGCCAGCAGCTTTGGGATAAGGCGGGGGCCCTTTGACGAGCAGTACTTC
14,TRBV2,few,.,TRBJ2-3,CASSEGTATDTQYF,TGTGCCAGCAGTGAGGGGACGGCCACAGATACGCAGTATTTT
17,TRBV5-5,.,.,TRBJ1-6,CASSLVATDPLGSPLHF,TGTGCCAGCAGCTTGGTAGCCACAGACCCTTTAGGGTCACCCCTCCACTTT
16,TRBV24-1,few,.,TRBJ1-4,CATSDLRSGTPEKLFF,TGTGCCACCAGTGATTTGCGGTCGGGGACGCCTGAAAAACTGTTTTTT
14,TRBV7-3,few,.,TRBJ2-1,CASSPTLVNNEQFF,TGTGCCAGCAGCCCGACTTTAGTAAACAATGAGCAGTTCTTC
11,TRBV5-1,few,.,TRBJ1-1,CASRKGAEAFF,TGCGCCAGCAGAAAAGGCGCTGAAGCTTTCTTT
18,TRBV4-2,.,TRBD1,TRBJ2-5,CASSQAVSGQGAWETQYF,TGTGCCAGCAGCCAAGCGGTGTCGGGACAGGGGGCTTGGGAGACCCAGTACTTC
16,TRBV9,.,.,TRBJ2-3,CASSSFVISGADTQYF,TGTGCCAGCAGCTCATTTGTCATCTCCGGGGCGGATACGCAGTATTTT
13,TRBV4-3,few,.,TRBJ1-1,CASSQERGLEAFF,TGCGCCAGCAGCCAAGAGAGGGGCCTTGAAGCTTTCTTT
12,TRBV4-2,.,.,TRBJ2-1,CASSQPTGEQFF,TGTGCCAGCAGCCAACCCACGGGTGAGCAGTTCTTC
13,TRBV5-1,once,.,TRBJ2-3,CARSLGRGDTQYF,TGCGCCAGAAGCTTGGGCAGGGGCGATACGCAGTATTTT
14,TRBV10-2,few,.,TRBJ1-2,CASSEEQGYYGYTF,TGCGCCAGCAGCGAAGAACAGGGATACTATGGCTACACCTTC
12,TRBV29-1,.,.,TRBJ1-1,CSVDPGTSEAFF,TGCAGCGTTGACCCCGGGACATCTGAAGCTTTCTTT
13,TRBV30,.,.,TRBJ2-2,CAWGGSLTGELFF,TGTGCCTGGGGGGGCTCTCTGACCGGGGAGCTGTTTTTT
15,TRBV15,.,TRBD1,TRBJ2-5,CATSSYRGSQETQYF,TGTGCCACCAGCAGCTACAGGGGAAGCCAAGAGACCCAGTACTTC
16,TRBV18,few,TRBD1,TRBJ2-1,CASSPIRQGLENEQFF,TGTGCCAGCTCACCAATAAGACAGGGTTTAGAGAATGAGCAGTTCTTC
15,TRBV7-9,.,TRBD1,TRBJ1-1,CASSLGSSGGTEAFF,TGTGCCAGCAGCTTAGGCAGTTCAGGGGGCACTGAAGCTTTCTTT